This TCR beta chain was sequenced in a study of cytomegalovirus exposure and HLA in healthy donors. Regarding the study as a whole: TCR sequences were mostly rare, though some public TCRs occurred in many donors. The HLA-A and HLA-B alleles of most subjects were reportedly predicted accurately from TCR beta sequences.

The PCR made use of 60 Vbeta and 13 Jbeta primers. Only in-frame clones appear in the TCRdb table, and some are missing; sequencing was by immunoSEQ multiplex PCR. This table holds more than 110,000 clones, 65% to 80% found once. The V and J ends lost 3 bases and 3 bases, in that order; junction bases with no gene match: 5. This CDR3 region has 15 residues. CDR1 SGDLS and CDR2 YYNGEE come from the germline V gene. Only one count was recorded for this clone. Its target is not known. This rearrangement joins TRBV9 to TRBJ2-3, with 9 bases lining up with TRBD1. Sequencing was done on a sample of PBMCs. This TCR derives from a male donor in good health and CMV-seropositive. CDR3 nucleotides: TGTGCCAGCAGCGAGACAGGGGGAGGGACAGATACGCAGTATTTT. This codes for CASSETGGGTDTQYF.